Included here is one T cell receptor (beta chain) sequence, with context. Its antigen is still unknown. Use of 60 Vbeta and 13 Jbeta primers characterized the PCR. The protocol was immunoSEQ multiplex PCR, while the TCRdb copy is restricted to in-frame clones and leaves out a portion. The repertoire has about 150,000 clones, 65% to 75% of them found once; the top ten carry around 4%. Sampled while nominally healthy, donors likely had unrecorded immune exposures. This sample is drawn from a study of cytomegalovirus exposure and HLA in healthy donors. Study overall: Earlier work reported approximately 100 million unique TCR beta sequences from about 200 million T cells. Within the Caucasian-associated ancestry cluster were 65% to 85% of the approximately 400 genotyped donors. Whole-study findings and limits: Some TCR beta chains (roughly 150 of them) were listed as cytomegalovirus-associated.

V was cut by 5 bases and J by 1 base, with 14 bases left in between. Germline CDR1 and CDR2: LNHDA and SQIVND (reference sequence). This CDR3 comprises 15 residues. What was sequenced was PBMCs. The chain uses TRBV19 and TRBJ1-1, with D possibly being TRBD1 (5 bases). This clonotype originated in a man aged 55 to 70 in good health and CMV-seronegative. The CDR3 is CASSPDSGENTEAFF. Written as DNA, the CDR3 is TGTGCCAGTAGTCCCGACAGCGGGGAGAACACTGAAGCTTTCTTT.